This T cell receptor beta chain is drawn from a study of cytomegalovirus exposure and HLA in healthy donors (dated by TCRdb to the late 2010s). As for the study more broadly: According to a later analysis, the 110 or so validation repertoires were produced on the same platform as the approximately 600 repertoires of the first cohort. The study aimed to test whether cataloging public T cell receptors could reveal signatures of past pathogen exposure. A separate validation cohort of approximately 120 different subjects was used in addition to the roughly 700-subject first cohort. High-throughput TCR immunosequencing, statistical association of individual TCRs with disease status, and machine learning were combined to predict cytomegalovirus infection status. Study-wide conclusions, independent of this receptor: The validation cohort had no HLA typing available for a later analysis, so co-occurrence within that cohort was assessed over all 130 or so repertoires. In a later analysis, TCRs clustered in the first cohort were found to also tend to co-occur in the 120 or so validation repertoires, with 94% of cluster scores above 0. In vitro tests confirmed that three of the cytomegalovirus-associated TCR beta chains recognize cytomegalovirus antigens. The study listed approximately 160 TCR beta chains as associated with cytomegalovirus. The authors suggested that the approach could potentially be generalized to other disease states and immunological phenotypes. Across donors, most TCR sequences were observed very rarely, whereas some public TCRs were present in many individuals. Cytomegalovirus status was reported to be diagnosed by the classifier with high specificity and sensitivity in both the original and validation cohorts.

Trimming leaves V shorter by 6 bases and J shorter by 4 bases, with the junction holding 9 bases beyond the gene matches. From the cysteine through the phenylalanine, the CDR3 covers 15 amino acids. Kept here is only the CDR3 DNA, which spans 45 bases and is read in frame from base 1. The germline V gene (reference sequence) yields GTSNPN for CDR1 and SVGIG for CDR2. Receptors were amplified or captured by the immunoSEQ multiplex PCR assay. The paper's data handling went like this. A statistical classification framework was built for diagnosing cytomegalovirus status from the catalog of TCR beta chain sequences. TCRdb retrieved this table from immuneACCESS and kept in-frame rearrangements only. Not all clones are present; in checked studies, unresolved V genes account for under half, and no reason is known for the remainder. V and J calls and clone size are copied from that table; D and trimming were computed from the DNA. This sample holds some 180,000 clones; approximately 86% were observed only once. Of the sample, 7.2% falls within the top ten clones.

The donors belonged to the validation cohort of 120 subjects, which was separate from the approximately 700-subject first cohort. With respect to this clone: Its antigen is currently not known. The record has no base qualities; no much larger clone is one base away.

The TCR sequence derives from a man aged 30-40 years in good health and CMV-seropositive. Sequencing was done on a sample of PBMCs. The chain is encoded by TRBV30 joined to TRBJ1-6, and TRBD1 matches 7 of the central bases. The CDR3 sequence is CACMSGGAYNSPLHF. The DNA is TGTGCCTGCATGTCAGGGGGAGCTTATAATTCACCCCTCCACTTT.